One sample yielded the 21 T cell receptor beta chains listed below, sequenced in a study of blood T cell repertoires in COVID-19. Profiling relied on immunoSEQ multiplex PCR, and the TCRdb table lists in-frame clones only, not all of them. Of some 340,000 clones listed, more than 70% are singletons. The sequenced sample consisted of peripheral blood. The receptor source for this set is a man aged 25 to 45 with active or convalescent COVID-19.

The J gene is TRBJ2-1, the V gene TRBV5-5; D uncertain. Germline V gives CDR1 SGHKS, CDR2 YYEKEE (reference sequence). Trimming cost V 0 bases and J 6 bases, with 13 bases left between them. The CDR3 totals 15 residues. The DNA for the CDR3 is TGTGCCAGCAGCTTGGATCCCGAGTACTTCAATGAGCAGTTCTTC. This gives the protein CASSLDPEYFNEQFF. Full variable domain (remainder filled in from reference TRBV5-5 and TRBJ2-1): DAGVTQSPTHLIKTRGQQVTLRCSPISGHKSVSWYQQVLGQGPQFIFQYYEKEERGRGNFPDRFSARQFPNYSSELNVNALLLGDSALYLCASSLDPEYFNEQFFGPGTRLTVL.

CDR3 sequence (DNA): TGCAGCGCCGCCCCAGGCTCGAGCACTGAAGCTTTCTTT. This sequence encodes CSAAPGSSTEAFF. This chain uses TRBV29-1 with TRBJ1-1; no firm D call. The CDR3 runs 13 residues. Germline loops: CDR1 SQVTM, CDR2 ANQGSEA. Between the trimmed V and J ends, which lost 7 bases and 4 bases, there was a span of 16 bases.

The chain links TRBV12-3 or TRBV12-4 to TRBJ1-2; maybe TRBD1 (5 bases). Trimming left V 8 bases short and J 7 bases short, with 11 bases between. The CDR3 has 11 residues. CDR3 protein: CASARRGGYTF. The CDR3 DNA is TGTGCCAGCGCGCGGAGGGGTGGCTACACCTTC.

V usage is TRBV6-5 and J usage is TRBJ1-2; 7 bases align to TRBD1. V was clipped by 6 bases and J by 3 bases; unmatched bases: 7. This CDR3 comprises 14 residues. The germline V gene encodes CDR1 MNHEY and CDR2 SVGAGI. CDR3 amino acids: CASRLDRIYYGYTF. CDR3 DNA: TGTGCCAGCAGGTTGGACAGGATTTACTATGGCTACACCTTC.

This chain joins TRBV7-2 and TRBJ2-3; D perhaps matches TRBD1 (6 bases). Germline lookup yields CDR1 SGHTA and CDR2 FQGNSA. The V end was cut by 5 bases, the J end by 0 bases, with 9 bases between. The CDR3 is 14 residues long. The CDR3 sequence is CASSLQGSTDTQYF. The CDR3 DNA sequence: TGTGCCAGCAGCCTGCAGGGGAGCACAGATACGCAGTATTTT.

This sequence joins TRBV2 and TRBJ1-2; 7 nucleotides line up with TRBD1. The ends lost 6 bases at V and 5 bases at J; junction bases unmatched: 6. The CDR3 contains 13 residues. Germline CDR1 reads SNHLY; CDR2 reads FYNNEI. CDR3 in DNA: TGTGCCAGCAGGGGGGACAGACTTTATGGCTACACCTTC. It encodes CASRGDRLYGYTF. Full variable domain (rest looked up from reference TRBV2 and TRBJ1-2): EPEVTQTPSHQVTQMGQEVILRCVPISNHLYFYWYRQILGQKVEFLVSFYNNEISEKSEIFDDQFSVERPDGSNFTLKIRSTKLEDSAMYFCASRGDRLYGYTFGSGTRLTVV.

This clone came up once. CDR3 sequence (DNA): TGTGCCACCAGTGACCAACCGGGACTAGTATGGTTCTTC. It translates to CATSDQPGLVWFF. The chain employs TRBV24-1 and TRBJ2-1; 8 nucleotides agree with TRBD2. With V trimmed by 4 bases and J by 15 bases, 10 bases remained unmatched. CDR1 is KGHDR, CDR2 SFDVKD, per germline. The CDR3 extends over 13 amino acids.

The V gene is TRBV3-1 (or the pseudogene TRBV3-2), the J gene TRBJ1-2, with a tentative D call TRBD1 (5 bases). Trimming left V 3 bases short and J 6 bases short, with 17 bases between. CDR3 length equals 15 residues. CDR1 LGHDT and CDR2 YNNKEL come from the germline V gene (reference sequence). The chain's CDR3 is CASSHPDGGADGYTF. The CDR3 region has the DNA TGTGCCAGCAGCCACCCGGATGGCGGGGCGGATGGCTACACCTTC.

Only one count was recorded for this clone. J is TRBJ1-5 and V is TRBV7-2; D is undetermined. The CDR3 is made up of 16 amino acids. The ends were cut back, 1 base at V and 0 bases at J, with 10 bases in the middle. Germline CDR1 SGHTA, CDR2 FQGNSA. The CDR3 protein is CASSLGGGYSNQPQHF. The CDR3 DNA reads as TGTGCCAGCAGCTTAGGCGGAGGGTATAGCAATCAGCCCCAGCATTTT.

V gene TRBV4-2 combines with J gene TRBJ1-2; perhaps TRBD1 as D (6 bases). The length of the CDR3 is 13 residues. Germline lookup yields CDR1 LGHNA and CDR2 YNFKEQ. With 0 bases removed from V and 9 bases from J, the gap between germline ends came to 11 bases. CDR3 region: CASSQESGACYTF. In DNA, the CDR3 is TGTGCCAGCAGCCAAGAGTCAGGGGCCTGCTACACCTTC.

V and J are TRBV20-1 and TRBJ1-4; 8 bases fit TRBD1. The CDR3 totals 14 residues. Per the germline V gene, CDR1 is DFQATT and CDR2 is SNEGSKA (reference sequence). After removal of 3 bases from V and 7 bases from J, the junction contained 7 bases not matched to a gene. The CDR3 nucleotides are TGCAGTGCTAGTCCCGGACAGGGCGGTGAAAAACTGTTTTTT. Amino acid sequence: CSASPGQGGEKLFF.

This clone came up once. The rearrangement uses TRBV2 and TRBJ2-2, with D uncertain. CDR1 and CDR2 (germline): SNHLY, FYNNEI. Trimming removed 6 bases from V and 6 bases from J, with 11 bases in between. The CDR3 sequence is 13 residues long. The CDR3 loop reads CASRISSAGELFF. CDR3 coding DNA: TGTGCCAGCAGGATCTCTAGTGCCGGGGAGCTGTTTTTT.

The rearrangement links TRBV2 to TRBJ1-5, with a weak D call TRBD1 (6 bases). Germline CDR1 and CDR2: SNHLY and FYNNEI. Trimming shortened V by 6 bases and J by 3 bases, and 15 bases separated the two germline ends. CDR3 size: 15 residues. The CDR3: CASSGWTAPNQPQHF. The CDR3 DNA sequence: TGTGCCAGCAGCGGCTGGACAGCCCCCAATCAGCCCCAGCATTTT.

The chain couples TRBV7-3 to TRBJ2-1; 11 bases map to TRBD2. Per germline, CDR1 SGHTA and CDR2 FQGTGA. The CDR3 totals 16 residues. J lost 5 bases, V lost 5 bases, and 8 bases had no gene match. CDR3 coding DNA: TGTGCCAGCAGCCCCATTAGCGGGAGGGCCGACAATGAGCAGTTCTTC. Its protein product is CASSPISGRADNEQFF. The full variable domain, with the rest looked up from reference TRBV7-3 and TRBJ2-1, is GAGVSQTPSNKVTEKGKYVELRCDPISGHTALYWYRQSLGQGPEFLIYFQGTGAADDSGLPNDRFFAVRPEGSVSTLKIQRTERGDSAVYLCASSPISGRADNEQFFGPGTRLTVL.

V gene TRBV24-1 combines with J gene TRBJ2-7, with D perhaps matching TRBD2 (5 bases). V was clipped by 2 bases and J by 4 bases, with 8 bases between them. This CDR3 has 13 residues. Germline values: CDR1 KGHDR, CDR2 SFDVKD. Here the CDR3 reads CATSDSTGYEQYF. CDR3 coding DNA: TGTGCCACCAGTGATTCGACGGGATACGAGCAGTACTTC.

J is TRBJ1-2 and V is TRBV7-6; the D gene is possibly TRBD1 (5 bases). CDR3 size: 14 residues. Trimming stripped 5 bases from V and 5 bases from J, with 15 bases between. Germline V gene lookup returns CDR1 SGHVS and CDR2 FNYEAQ. The CDR3 region has the DNA TGTGCCAGCAGCGCAGACAGTGCAGGGTATGGCTACACCTTC. Protein product: CASSADSAGYGYTF.

The chain uses TRBV5-6 and TRBJ1-4, with D perhaps TRBD1 (5 bases). CDR1 is SGHDT, CDR2 YYEEEE, per germline. V was shortened by 2 bases and J by 0 bases, with 11 bases between the two germline ends. The CDR3 runs to 16 residues. The CDR3 reads CASSLRGTTTNEKLFF. The DNA for the CDR3 is TGTGCCAGCAGCTTAAGGGGTACGACAACTAATGAAAAACTGTTTTTT.

This chain links TRBV7-2 with TRBJ1-1; D ambiguous. This CDR3 spans 16 amino acids. Per the germline V gene, CDR1 is SGHTA and CDR2 is FQGNSA. V lost 2 bases and J lost 1, with 14 bases in between. The CDR3 nucleotides read TGTGCCAGCAGCTTAACGTCTATAACCTGGAACACTGAAGCTTTCTTT. It codes for CASSLTSITWNTEAFF.

This sequence joins TRBV10-1 and TRBJ1-6; no clear D. The CDR3 totals 15 residues. Germline values: CDR1 WNHNN, CDR2 SYGVQD (reference sequence). V lost 11 bases to trimming and J lost 0 bases, with 14 bases between them. In DNA, the CDR3 is TGCGCCCCGGAGGCCGCAAGCTCCTATAATTCACCCCTCCACTTT. It yields the protein CAPEAASSYNSPLHF.

V usage is TRBV11-2 and J usage is TRBJ1-6; D remains ambiguous. From germline, CDR1 is SGHAT and CDR2 FQNNGV. Trimming removed 0 bases from V and 9 bases from J, with 12 bases in between. The CDR3 sequence is 15 residues long. DNA for the CDR3: TGTGCCAGCAGCTTAGATTTTGCGGGCGGTTCACCCCTCCACTTT. Encoded protein: CASSLDFAGGSPLHF.

V and J are TRBV24-1 and TRBJ2-1; D may be TRBD1 (5 bases). V was clipped by 5 bases and J by 0 bases, with 22 bases between them. This CDR3 is 19 amino acids long. Germline assignment: CDR1 KGHDR and CDR2 SFDVKD. The CDR3: CATSGQDTNIISSYNEQFF. The CDR3 coding sequence is TGTGCCACCAGTGGCCAGGACACAAACATAATTAGCTCCTACAATGAGCAGTTCTTC.